What follows are 27 T cell receptor beta chains derived from one specimen sequenced in a study of blood T cell repertoires in COVID-19. The protocol was immunoSEQ multiplex PCR, while the TCRdb copy is restricted to in-frame clones and leaves out a portion. The sample yields roughly 430,000 clones, nearly 90% seen once. The material sequenced was PBMCs or T cells enriched from blood (not recorded which). The source is a woman aged 40 to 50 with acute COVID-19.

The V call is TRBV25-1, the J call TRBJ2-1; D is unclear. CDR3 length: 14 amino acids. V gave up 2 bases and J gave up 4 bases, with 9 bases separating them. Germline CDR1 and CDR2: MGHDK and SYGVNS. CDR3 DNA: TGTGCCAGCAGTGAAGCTGGCAGATACAATGAGCAGTTCTTC. Protein product: CASSEAGRYNEQFF.

As DNA, the CDR3 is TGTGCCAGCAGCCGGGGACAGGGGCCCTCCTACGAGCAGTACTTC. Protein sequence: CASSRGQGPSYEQYF. This chain uses TRBV5-4 with TRBJ2-7; 10 bases match TRBD1. J lost 0 bases, V lost 4 bases, and 4 bases had no gene match. The CDR3 totals 15 residues. CDR1 SGHNT and CDR2 YYREEE come from the germline V gene (reference sequence).

This clone was recorded a few times. The rearrangement links TRBV3-1 (or the pseudogene TRBV3-2) to TRBJ2-5; D unclear. CDR3 length equals 15 residues. Trimming removed 3 bases at V and 0 bases at J, with 11 bases between. Germline CDR1 LGHDT, CDR2 YNNKEL (reference sequence). The CDR3 sequence is CASSHLTKYQETQYF. Here the CDR3 DNA reads TGTGCCAGCAGCCACCTTACTAAGTACCAAGAGACCCAGTACTTC.

The chain carries TRBV3-1 (or the pseudogene TRBV3-2) and TRBJ2-7; 10 bases agree with TRBD2. V gave up 1 base and J gave up 2 bases; unmatched junction bases: 5. This CDR3 comprises 16 residues. CDR1 is LGHDT, CDR2 YNNKEL, per germline (reference sequence). The CDR3 reads CASSQGTSGDTYEQYF. The CDR3 DNA follows: TGTGCCAGCAGCCAAGGTACTAGCGGGGACACCTACGAGCAGTACTTC.

This clone occurred many times. The chain employs TRBV7-9 and TRBJ1-2; D is perhaps TRBD1 (5 bases). Germline V gives CDR1 SEHNR, CDR2 FQNEAQ (reference sequence). The V and J ends lost 5 bases and 4 bases respectively, with 17 bases between them. The CDR3 runs to 15 residues. Here the CDR3 reads CASSRQNGPIYGYTF. In DNA form, the CDR3 reads TGTGCCAGCAGCCGACAGAATGGACCTATCTATGGCTACACCTTC.

The chain couples TRBV4-1 to TRBJ1-3; TRBD1 agrees at 7 bases. This CDR3 is built from 14 residues. CDR1 is MGHRA and CDR2 is YSYEKL in the germline V gene. V lost 6 bases and J lost 4; bases outside the gene matches: 6. The CDR3 nucleotides read TGCGCCAGCAGAATGACAGGGCGCGGAAACACCATATATTTT. Translated, it gives CASRMTGRGNTIYF.

The chain has TRBV6-5 and TRBJ1-4; no firm D call. This CDR3 region has 14 residues. V was cut by 2 bases and J by 7 bases, with 11 bases left in between. CDR1 MNHEY and CDR2 SVGAGI come from the germline V gene. The CDR3 sequence is CASSYGQVSEKLFF. CDR3 bases: TGTGCCAGCAGTTACGGCCAGGTGTCTGAAAAACTGTTTTTT.

The rearrangement links TRBV3-1 (or the pseudogene TRBV3-2) to TRBJ1-1; D is uncertain. V shed 0 bases and J shed 0 bases, with 8 bases lying between them. This CDR3 is 15 amino acids long. Germline CDR1 is LGHDT and CDR2 is YNNKEL (reference sequence). The CDR3 reads CASSQEPQLNTEAFF. The CDR3 DNA is TGTGCCAGCAGCCAAGAGCCCCAGTTGAACACTGAAGCTTTCTTT.

A single count supports this clone. The rearrangement uses TRBV10-3 and TRBJ1-2; D may be TRBD1 (5 bases). The germline CDR1 and CDR2 sequences are ENHRY and SYGVKD. This CDR3 has 12 amino acids. Trimming removed 4 bases at V and 8 bases at J, with 11 bases between. CDR3 region: CAISGQPGGYTF. The DNA of the CDR3 is TGTGCCATCAGTGGACAACCAGGGGGCTACACCTTC.

The chain links TRBV4-2 to TRBJ2-5; D gene uncertain. This CDR3 is built from 14 residues. The germline V and J ends were trimmed by 1 base and 1 base, with 7 bases remaining between them. CDR1 is LGHNA, CDR2 YNFKEQ, per germline. The CDR3 nucleotides read TGTGCCAGCAGCCAAGTGGTTAGCCAAGAGACCCAGTACTTC. It translates to CASSQVVSQETQYF.

The V and J genes are TRBV7-6 and TRBJ1-1; 10 nucleotides line up with TRBD1. This CDR3 is built from 16 residues. The germline V gene encodes CDR1 SGHVS and CDR2 FNYEAQ. Losses at the gene ends were 1 base for V and 2 bases for J; bases not matched to a gene: 4. The CDR3 loop reads CASSLVDRGINTEAFF. CDR3 bases: TGTGCCAGCAGCTTAGTGGACAGGGGGATTAACACTGAAGCTTTCTTT.

This clone was counted between two and nine times. V usage is TRBV18 and J usage is TRBJ1-6; tentatively, D is TRBD1 (5 bases). The CDR3 runs 17 residues. V lost 1 base, J lost 6 bases, and 16 bases lay in between. In germline, CDR1 is KGHSH, CDR2 LQKENI. The CDR3: CASSPLFGAGSNSPLHF. DNA for the CDR3: TGTGCCAGCTCACCACTCTTTGGGGCAGGCAGTAATTCACCCCTCCACTTT.

The chain uses TRBV7-9 and TRBJ2-5; 9 bases line up with TRBD2. Germline CDR1 reads SEHNR; CDR2 reads FQNEAQ (reference sequence). Unmatched junction bases numbered 9, after V lost 5 bases and J lost 2 bases. The CDR3 spans 16 residues. CDR3 nucleotide sequence: TGTGCCAGCAGCAACTCGGCGCGGGGGGGACAAGAGACCCAGTACTTC. Its protein is CASSNSARGGQETQYF. Using reference TRBV7-9 and TRBJ2-5 for the parts outside the CDR3, the full variable domain is DTGVSQNPRHKITKRGQNVTFRCDPISEHNRLYWYRQTLGQGPEFLTYFQNEAQLEKSRLLSDRFSAERPKGSFSTLEIQRTEQGDSAMYLCASSNSARGGQETQYFGPGTRLLVL.

The chain recombines TRBV6-5 with TRBJ1-5, with TRBD1 identical over 7 bases. This CDR3 contains 15 residues. After removal of 10 bases from V and 3 bases from J, the junction contained 12 bases not matched to a gene. Per germline, CDR1 MNHEY and CDR2 SVGAGI. In DNA, the CDR3 is TGTGCCACCCGGGAGATGGACAGGTTCAATCAGCCCCAGCATTTT. The encoded protein is CATREMDRFNQPQHF.

The chain employs TRBV29-1 and TRBJ1-4, with TRBD1 matching 12 bases. Trimming removed 5 bases from V and 11 bases from J; junction bases left unmatched: 6. The CDR3 is 13 residues long. Looked up from germline, CDR1 is SQVTM and CDR2 is ANQGSEA. As DNA, the CDR3 is TGCAGCGTTTACCGGGACAGGGGGCAGAAACTGTTTTTT. Protein: CSVYRDRGQKLFF.

This rearrangement joins TRBV10-3 to TRBJ2-1; D is ambiguous. Trimming left V 11 bases short and J 5 bases short, with 13 bases between. This CDR3 spans 12 amino acids. The germline CDR1 and CDR2 sequences are ENHRY and SYGVKD. CDR3 DNA sequence: TGTGCCGTCCAAACAGCCCACAATGAGCAGTTCTTC. Amino acid sequence: CAVQTAHNEQFF.

The chain employs TRBV19 and TRBJ2-4, with 11 bases lining up with TRBD1. CDR3 size: 16 residues. Germline V gene lookup returns CDR1 LNHDA and CDR2 SQIVND (reference sequence). The J segment lost 8 bases and the V segment lost 1 base, leaving 7 bases of the junction unmatched. The CDR3 reads CASSIVPGQGADIQYF. The CDR3 nucleotides are TGTGCCAGTAGTATAGTACCCGGACAGGGGGCGGACATTCAGTACTTC. Full variable domain (remainder filled in from reference TRBV19 and TRBJ2-4): DGGITQSPKYLFRKEGQNVTLSCEQNLNHDAMYWYRQDPGQGLRLIYYSQIVNDFQKGDIAEGYSVSREKKESFPLTVTSAQKNPTAFYLCASSIVPGQGADIQYFGAGTRLSVL.

This clone occurred once. The chain's CDR3 is CAWSVPPWRLGNEKLFF. CDR3 DNA sequence: TGTGCCTGGAGTGTACCCCCTTGGCGGCTTGGTAATGAAAAACTGTTTTTT. This rearrangement joins TRBV30 to TRBJ1-4; D is unclear. Germline assignment: CDR1 GTSNPN and CDR2 SVGIG (reference sequence). CDR3 length equals 17 residues. V lost 0 bases and J 4 bases, leaving 18 bases between the germline ends.

V gene TRBV5-1 combines with J gene TRBJ2-3; 8 nucleotides match TRBD1. The trim removed 3 bases at V and 3 bases at J, leaving 12 bases unmatched. Germline V gene lookup returns CDR1 SGHRS and CDR2 YFSETQ. The CDR3 runs 17 residues. CDR3 amino acids: CASSSGQGSSWTDTQYF. The DNA of the CDR3 is TGCGCCAGCAGCTCCGGACAGGGCAGTAGTTGGACAGATACGCAGTATTTT. Full variable domain (missing parts from reference TRBV5-1 and TRBJ2-3): KAGVTQTPRYLIKTRGQQVTLSCSPISGHRSVSWYQQTPGQGLQFLFEYFSETQRNKGNFPGRFSGRQFSNSRSEMNVSTLELGDSALYLCASSSGQGSSWTDTQYFGPGTRLTVL.

This sequence joins TRBV24-1 and TRBJ2-7; possible D gene TRBD2, 8 bases. The CDR3 is made up of 16 amino acids. The V end lost 2 bases, the J end lost 4 bases, and 17 bases lay between the germline ends. The germline gives CDR1 KGHDR, CDR2 SFDVKD. The CDR3 protein is CATSDSGGTDFYEQYF. In nucleotides, the CDR3 is TGTGCCACCAGTGATTCGGGGGGGACAGACTTTTACGAGCAGTACTTC.

The chain has TRBV5-1 and TRBJ1-1, with D unresolved. Trimming removed 1 base at V and 5 bases at J, with 6 bases between. Germline V gives CDR1 SGHRS, CDR2 YFSETQ. The CDR3 is made up of 12 amino acids. CDR3 bases: TGCGCCAGCAGCTTGCACCGGACTGAAGCTTTCTTT. Translated: CASSLHRTEAFF.

This chain joins TRBV5-4 and TRBJ2-2, with D hard to call. Germline-derived CDR1 and CDR2 are SGHNT and YYREEE (reference sequence). V was cut by 2 bases and J by 4 bases, with 9 bases left in between. CDR3 size: 14 residues. The CDR3 region has the DNA TGTGCCAGCAGCTTCAACCCGAGCACCGGGGAGCTGTTTTTT. This codes for CASSFNPSTGELFF.

The chain recombines TRBV6-5 with TRBJ2-1; D is possibly TRBD1 (5 bases). Germline CDR1 is MNHEY and CDR2 is SVGAGI. The CDR3 sequence is 15 residues long. Trimming removed 4 bases from V and 0 bases from J, with 10 bases in between. CDR3: CASSFQGSSYNEQFF. The CDR3, as DNA: TGTGCCAGCAGTTTCCAGGGAAGCTCCTACAATGAGCAGTTCTTC.

J is TRBJ1-5 and V is TRBV5-1; 8 bases are shared with TRBD1. V lost 4 bases, J lost 0 bases, and 6 bases stayed unmatched. The CDR3 consists of 16 residues. Germline loops: CDR1 SGHRS, CDR2 YFSETQ. The DNA for the CDR3 is TGCGCCAGCAGCCCCGGGACAGGACTTAGCAATCAGCCCCAGCATTTT. It specifies CASSPGTGLSNQPQHF. Full variable domain (rest looked up from reference TRBV5-1 and TRBJ1-5): KAGVTQTPRYLIKTRGQQVTLSCSPISGHRSVSWYQQTPGQGLQFLFEYFSETQRNKGNFPGRFSGRQFSNSRSEMNVSTLELGDSALYLCASSPGTGLSNQPQHFGDGTRLSIL.

The chain links TRBV6-5 to TRBJ1-2; 7 bases align to TRBD1. The length of the CDR3 is 12 residues. In germline, CDR1 is MNHEY, CDR2 SVGAGI. After removal of 4 bases from V and 8 bases from J, the junction contained 4 bases not matched to a gene. The CDR3: CASSSQGYGYTF. The CDR3 DNA reads TGTGCCAGCAGTTCACAGGGGTACGGCTACACCTTC.

The CDR3 nucleotides are TGTGCCAGCAGCTTATACGGACACAACACTGAAGCTTTCTTT. Protein: CASSLYGHNTEAFF. The rearrangement joins TRBV5-8 to TRBJ1-1; D may be TRBD1 (5 bases). Trimming removed 2 bases from V and 2 bases from J, with 10 bases in between. The CDR3 loop spans 14 amino acids. Germline-derived CDR1 and CDR2 are SGHTS and YDEGEE.

This clone was detected only once. V usage is TRBV29-1 and J usage is TRBJ1-1, with unresolved D. Between the trimmed V and J ends, which lost 6 bases and 5 bases, there was a span of 10 bases. Germline V lookup: CDR1 SQVTM, CDR2 ANQGSEA. The CDR3 contains 11 residues. CDR3 loop: CSVLVRTEAFF. The CDR3 DNA sequence: TGCAGCGTCCTTGTGAGGACTGAAGCTTTCTTT.